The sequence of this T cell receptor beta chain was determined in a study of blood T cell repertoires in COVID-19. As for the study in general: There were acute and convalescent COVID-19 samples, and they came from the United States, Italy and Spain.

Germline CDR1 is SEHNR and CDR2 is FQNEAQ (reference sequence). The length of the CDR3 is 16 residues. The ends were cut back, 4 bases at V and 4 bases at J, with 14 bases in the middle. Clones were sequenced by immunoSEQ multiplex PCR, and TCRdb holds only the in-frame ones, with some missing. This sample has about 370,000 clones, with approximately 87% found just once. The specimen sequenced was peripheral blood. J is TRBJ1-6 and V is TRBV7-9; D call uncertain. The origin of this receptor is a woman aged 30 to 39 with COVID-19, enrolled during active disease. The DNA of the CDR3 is TGTGCCAGCAGCTCATTTTCTGGACTTTATAATTCACCCCTCCACTTT. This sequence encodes CASSSFSGLYNSPLHF.